Listed here is a single T cell receptor (beta chain). This sample was included in a study of monozygotic twins with inflammatory bowel disease. CDR3 length: 15 residues. CDR1 is MGHRA, CDR2 YSYEKL, per germline. TCRalpha and TCRbeta cDNA underwent two nested PCRs of about 15 and 9 cycles. Reanalyzing the 5' RACE reads, TCRdb keeps one entry per CDR3 protein, without DNA. This listing includes fewer than 450,000 distinct CDR3 sequences. The sample was blood. The chain employs TRBV4-1 and TRBJ2-3; with no DNA, the TCRdb D assignment of TRBD2 cannot be verified. The sequence came from a human donor with ulcerative colitis or Crohn's disease, or a healthy co-twin of an affected twin (not recorded which). CDR3 loop: CASSQVSGGGDTQYF.